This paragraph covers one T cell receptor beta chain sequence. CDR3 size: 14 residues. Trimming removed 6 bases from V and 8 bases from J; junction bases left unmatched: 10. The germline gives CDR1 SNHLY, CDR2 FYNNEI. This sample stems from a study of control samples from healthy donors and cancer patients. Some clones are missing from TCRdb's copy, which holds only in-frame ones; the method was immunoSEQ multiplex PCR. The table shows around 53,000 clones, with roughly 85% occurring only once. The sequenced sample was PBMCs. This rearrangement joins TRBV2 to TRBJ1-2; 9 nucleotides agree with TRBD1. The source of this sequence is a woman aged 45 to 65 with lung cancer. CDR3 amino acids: CASRPGTGGVGYTF. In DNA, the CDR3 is TGTGCCAGCAGGCCGGGAACAGGGGGCGTAGGCTACACCTTC. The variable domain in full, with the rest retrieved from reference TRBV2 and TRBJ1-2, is EPEVTQTPSHQVTQMGQEVILRCVPISNHLYFYWYRQILGQKVEFLVSFYNNEISEKSEIFDDQFSVERPDGSNFTLKIRSTKLEDSAMYFCASRPGTGGVGYTFGSGTRLTVV.